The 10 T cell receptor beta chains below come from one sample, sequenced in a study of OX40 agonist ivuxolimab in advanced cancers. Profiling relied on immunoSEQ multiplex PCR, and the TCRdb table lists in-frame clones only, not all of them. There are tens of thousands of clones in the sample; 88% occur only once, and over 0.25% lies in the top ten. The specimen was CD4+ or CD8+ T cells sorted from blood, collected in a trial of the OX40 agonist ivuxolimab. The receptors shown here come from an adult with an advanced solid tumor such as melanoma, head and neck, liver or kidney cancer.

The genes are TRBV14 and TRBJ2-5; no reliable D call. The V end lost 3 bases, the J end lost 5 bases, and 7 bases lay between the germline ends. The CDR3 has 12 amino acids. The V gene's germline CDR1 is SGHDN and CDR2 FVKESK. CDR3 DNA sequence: TGTGCCAGCAGCCAGGTCAGCGAGACCCAGTACTTC. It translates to CASSQVSETQYF.

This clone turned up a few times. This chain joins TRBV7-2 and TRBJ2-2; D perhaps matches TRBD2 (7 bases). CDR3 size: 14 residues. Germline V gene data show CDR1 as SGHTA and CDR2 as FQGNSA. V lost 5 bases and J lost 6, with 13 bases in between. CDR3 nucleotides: TGTGCCAGCAGCCAGGGAGGGGGAGCCGGGGAGCTGTTTTTT. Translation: CASSQGGGAGELFF.

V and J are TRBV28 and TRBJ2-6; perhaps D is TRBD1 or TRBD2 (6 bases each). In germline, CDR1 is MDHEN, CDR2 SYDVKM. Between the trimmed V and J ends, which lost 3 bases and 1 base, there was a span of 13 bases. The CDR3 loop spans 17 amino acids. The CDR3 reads CASSFGGPISGANVLTF. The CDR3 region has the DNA TGTGCCAGCAGTTTTGGGGGGCCCATTTCTGGGGCCAACGTCCTGACTTTC.

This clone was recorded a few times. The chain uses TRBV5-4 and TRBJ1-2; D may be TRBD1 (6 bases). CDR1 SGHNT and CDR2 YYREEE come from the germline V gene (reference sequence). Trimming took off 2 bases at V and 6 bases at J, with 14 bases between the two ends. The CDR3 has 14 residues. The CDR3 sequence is CASSLKGRGDGYTF. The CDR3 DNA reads TGTGCCAGCAGCTTAAAGGGCAGGGGTGATGGCTACACCTTC.

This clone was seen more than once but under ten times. This chain's CDR3 is CAASRRLNTEAFF. The CDR3 region has the DNA TGTGCCGCCTCCCGACGGCTGAACACTGAAGCTTTCTTT. The rearrangement links TRBV19 to TRBJ1-1; no clear D gene. Germline loops: CDR1 LNHDA, CDR2 SQIVND (reference sequence). The CDR3 runs 13 residues. Trimming took off 11 bases at V and 0 bases at J, with 13 bases between the two ends.

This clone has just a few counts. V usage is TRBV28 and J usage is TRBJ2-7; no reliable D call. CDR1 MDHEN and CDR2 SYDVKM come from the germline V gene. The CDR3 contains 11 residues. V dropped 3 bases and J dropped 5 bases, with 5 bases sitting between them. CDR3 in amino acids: CASSFVHEQYF. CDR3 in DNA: TGTGCCAGCAGTTTTGTGCACGAGCAGTACTTC.

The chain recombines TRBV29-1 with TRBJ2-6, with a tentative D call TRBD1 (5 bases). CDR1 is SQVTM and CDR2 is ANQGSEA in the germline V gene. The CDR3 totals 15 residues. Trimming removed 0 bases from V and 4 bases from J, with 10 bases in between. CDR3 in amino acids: CSVEDLRAGANVLTF. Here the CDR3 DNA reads TGCAGCGTTGAAGATCTCAGGGCCGGGGCCAACGTCCTGACTTTC.

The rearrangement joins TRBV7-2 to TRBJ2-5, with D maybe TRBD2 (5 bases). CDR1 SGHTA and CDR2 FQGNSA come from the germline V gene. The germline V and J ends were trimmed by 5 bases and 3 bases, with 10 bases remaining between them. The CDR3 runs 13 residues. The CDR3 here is CASSQREKETQYF. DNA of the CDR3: TGTGCCAGCAGCCAAAGGGAGAAAGAGACCCAGTACTTC.

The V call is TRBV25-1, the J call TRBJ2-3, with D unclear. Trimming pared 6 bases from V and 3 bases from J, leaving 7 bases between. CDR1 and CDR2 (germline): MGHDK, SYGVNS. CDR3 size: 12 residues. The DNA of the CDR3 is TGTGCCAGCAGACAGTCGACAGATACGCAGTATTTT. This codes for CASRQSTDTQYF.

CDR3 region: CASSQTSSGRTKQYF. The CDR3 bases are TGTGCCAGCAGCCAGACGTCTAGCGGGCGGACCAAGCAGTACTTC. The chain links TRBV14 to TRBJ2-7, with 8 bases fitting TRBD2. V shed 3 bases, J shed 8 bases, and the junction held 12 bases outside the gene matches. The CDR3 length is 15 residues. Looked up from germline, CDR1 is SGHDN and CDR2 is FVKESK.